One sample yielded the 30 T cell receptor beta chains listed below, sequenced in a study of blood T cell repertoires in COVID-19. The repertoire was sequenced with immunoSEQ multiplex PCR; TCRdb's copy has only in-frame clones and lacks some. The profile covers 350,000 to 450,000 clones, with 90% to 95% appearing a single time and about 0.83% taken by the ten largest. Input material: PBMCs or T cells enriched from blood (not recorded which). These receptor sequences come from a woman aged 40 to 50 who had been exposed to COVID-19.

This chain uses TRBV4-3 with TRBJ1-1, with no clear D. Germline values: CDR1 LGHNA, CDR2 YSLEER. The V end lost 1 base, the J end lost 0 bases, and 12 bases lay between the germline ends. This CDR3 has 16 residues. Written as DNA, the CDR3 is TGCGCCAGCAGCCAAGGTCGCGGACTGATGAACACTGAAGCTTTCTTT. It yields the protein CASSQGRGLMNTEAFF.

This chain uses TRBV30 with TRBJ2-1, with a possible D match to TRBD1 (5 bases). The CDR3 consists of 14 residues. V was pared by 4 bases and J by 1 base, with 11 bases between. The germline V gene has CDR1 GTSNPN and CDR2 SVGIG (reference sequence). Here the CDR3 DNA reads TGTGCCTGGACAGGGAAGCCTTCCTACAATGAGCAGTTCTTC. This gives the protein CAWTGKPSYNEQFF.

V gene TRBV7-2 combines with J gene TRBJ1-1; 9 bases match TRBD1. The germline V gene has CDR1 SGHTA and CDR2 FQGNSA. The CDR3 loop spans 13 amino acids. With V trimmed by 2 bases and J by 11 bases, 6 bases remained unmatched. The DNA for the CDR3 is TGTGCCAGCAGCTTAACTGGACAGGGGAAGGCTTTCTTT. This encodes CASSLTGQGKAFF.

The chain employs TRBV6-5 and TRBJ2-2; tentative D call: TRBD2 (5 bases). The V end lost 1 base, the J end lost 4 bases, and 13 bases lay between the germline ends. The germline V gene encodes CDR1 MNHEY and CDR2 SVGAGI. CDR3 length: 16 residues. The CDR3 region is CASSYLRVALTGELFF. The CDR3 DNA sequence: TGTGCCAGCAGTTACTTGCGGGTTGCTCTCACCGGGGAGCTGTTTTTT.

As for this clone: The same CDR3 is also encoded by other DNA sequences in this sample. The V gene is TRBV20-1, the J gene TRBJ1-1; D ambiguous. CDR3 length equals 11 residues. Germline V CDR1 and CDR2: DFQATT, SNEGSKA (reference sequence). The ends were cut back, 6 bases at V and 6 bases at J, with 11 bases in the middle. This CDR3 is CSAREGAEAFF. The DNA for the CDR3 is TGCAGTGCACGGGAGGGCGCTGAAGCTTTCTTT.

The genes are TRBV2 and TRBJ2-2; D is perhaps TRBD2 (5 bases). The CDR3 consists of 15 residues. From germline, CDR1 is SNHLY and CDR2 FYNNEI. Trimming pared 5 bases from V and 7 bases from J, leaving 17 bases between. CDR3 loop: CASSQTTPSGGELFF. The CDR3 DNA reads TGTGCCAGCAGTCAGACTACTCCTTCGGGCGGGGAGCTGTTTTTT.

The chain carries TRBV19 and TRBJ2-7; 12 bases are shared with TRBD1. The length of the CDR3 is 18 residues. The trim removed 6 bases at V and 2 bases at J, leaving 14 bases unmatched. Germline values: CDR1 LNHDA, CDR2 SQIVND (reference sequence). In nucleotides, the CDR3 is TGTGCCAGTAGCGTCGGGACAGGGGGCGCCTGGGCCCCCTACGAGCAGTACTTC. Protein product: CASSVGTGGAWAPYEQYF.

This chain links TRBV2 with TRBJ2-5; D gene ambiguous. The V and J ends lost 8 bases and 4 bases respectively, with 8 bases between them. This CDR3 comprises 11 residues. Per germline, CDR1 SNHLY and CDR2 FYNNEI. The CDR3 bases are TGTGCCAGCTCAACAAGAGAGACCCAGTACTTC. This translates into CASSTRETQYF.

This rearrangement joins TRBV5-4 to TRBJ2-1, with a tentative D call TRBD2 (6 bases). The CDR3 is made up of 13 amino acids. Germline V gene sequence: CDR1 SGHNT, CDR2 YYREEE (reference sequence). V was cut by 9 bases and J by 3 bases, with 13 bases left in between. CDR3 nucleotide sequence: TGTGCCACCCTTAGCGGACGCTACAATGAGCAGTTCTTC. It is translated as CATLSGRYNEQFF.

The sample holds one count of this clone. The J gene is TRBJ1-5, the V gene TRBV4-3; D call uncertain. The CDR3 consists of 15 residues. The V and J ends lost 3 bases and 5 bases respectively, with 14 bases between them. Germline CDR1 reads LGHNA; CDR2 reads YSLEER. The CDR3 protein is CASSQVSAGYQPQHF. The DNA for the CDR3 is TGCGCCAGCAGCCAGGTCTCAGCAGGTTATCAGCCCCAGCATTTT.

This chain connects TRBV6-6 to TRBJ2-7, with 10 bases aligning to TRBD1. CDR1 and CDR2 from the germline V gene are MNHNY and SVGAGI (reference sequence). V dropped 2 bases and J dropped 6; count of bases not matched to a gene: 10. CDR3 size: 16 residues. Here the CDR3 reads CASSYPGGTGVVEQYF. As DNA, the CDR3 is TGTGCCAGCAGTTACCCCGGCGGGACAGGGGTCGTCGAGCAGTACTTC.

In DNA form, the CDR3 reads TGTGCCAGCAGTGAATCGTACAGGATGAACACTGAAGCTTTCTTT. Residues: CASSESYRMNTEAFF. This chain links TRBV6-1 with TRBJ1-1; a possible D gene is TRBD1 (5 bases). The germline gives CDR1 MNHNS, CDR2 SASEGT. V was pared by 2 bases and J by 0 bases, with 10 bases between. This CDR3 is 15 amino acids long.

The chain uses TRBV24-1 and TRBJ1-2; TRBD1 aligns across 7 bases. V lost 0 bases, J lost 7 bases, and 4 bases stayed unmatched. CDR1 and CDR2 (germline): KGHDR, SFDVKD. CDR3 size: 14 residues. CDR3 residues: CATSDLLGTAGYTF. The DNA of the CDR3 is TGTGCCACCAGTGATTTGCTCGGGACAGCTGGCTACACCTTC.

The chain recombines TRBV9 with TRBJ2-3; 7 nucleotides agree with TRBD2. Trimming removed 4 bases from V and 2 bases from J; junction bases left unmatched: 7. Germline CDR1 is SGDLS and CDR2 is YYNGEE. The length of the CDR3 is 15 residues. CDR3 coding DNA: TGTGCCAGCAGCTTTATCGGGGGGACCACAGATACGCAGTATTTT. Protein product: CASSFIGGTTDTQYF.

The rearrangement joins TRBV11-2 to TRBJ2-5; TRBD2 matches at 14 bases. CDR1 and CDR2 (germline): SGHAT, FQNNGV. Unmatched junction bases numbered 6, after V lost 5 bases and J lost 1 base. CDR3 size: 17 residues. This CDR3 reads CASSLGTSGGPQETQYF. The CDR3, as DNA: TGTGCCAGCAGCCTGGGGACTAGCGGGGGCCCCCAAGAGACCCAGTACTTC.

A few counts support this clone. The chain links TRBV10-2 to TRBJ1-1; unclear D gene. Germline loops: CDR1 WSHSY, CDR2 SAAADI. Between the trimmed V and J ends, which lost 7 bases and 4 bases, there was a span of 13 bases. This CDR3 is 13 amino acids long. The CDR3 DNA reads as TGCGCCAGCACATTTGGAGGAGCCACTGAAGCTTTCTTT. Its translation: CASTFGGATEAFF.

This chain uses TRBV7-2 with TRBJ2-1; 13 bases are a match to TRBD2. In germline, CDR1 is SGHTA, CDR2 FQGNSA. This CDR3 region has 16 residues. The V and J ends lost 4 bases and 7 bases, in that order; junction bases with no gene match: 7. The CDR3 spells CASSYGTSGTRNEQFF. The CDR3 DNA reads as TGTGCCAGCAGCTATGGGACTAGCGGGACTCGGAATGAGCAGTTCTTC. The full variable domain, with the rest looked up from reference TRBV7-2 and TRBJ2-1, is GAGVSQSPSNKVTEKGKDVELRCDPISGHTALYWYRQSLGQGLEFLIYFQGNSAPDKSGLPSDRFSAERTGGSVSTLTIQRTQQEDSAVYLCASSYGTSGTRNEQFFGPGTRLTVL.

The gene calls are TRBV4-1 and TRBJ2-7; 9 nucleotides align to TRBD2. The V segment lost 4 bases and the J segment 6 bases; nucleotides outside the gene matches: 10. The CDR3 extends over 15 amino acids. From germline, CDR1 is MGHRA and CDR2 YSYEKL. CDR3 DNA: TGCGCCAGCAGCCCATTGGGACTAGCTAGTAGCGAGCAGTACTTC. It yields the protein CASSPLGLASSEQYF.

The rearrangement uses TRBV7-3 and TRBJ2-7; tentative D call: TRBD1 (5 bases). The ends were cut back, 5 bases at V and 5 bases at J, with 16 bases in the middle. This CDR3 is 14 amino acids long. Germline CDR1 reads SGHTA; CDR2 reads FQGTGA. The CDR3 reads CASSPSSQGNEQYF. CDR3 bases: TGTGCCAGCAGCCCATCTTCCCAGGGAAACGAGCAGTACTTC.

V is TRBV19 and J is TRBJ2-1; TRBD1 is a possible D gene (6 bases). The CDR3 length is 12 residues. V lost 5 bases and J lost 9, with 11 bases in between. Germline V gene data show CDR1 as LNHDA and CDR2 as SQIVND (reference sequence). DNA for the CDR3: TGTGCCAGTAGTCACAGGGACGTTGAGCAGTTCTTC. It codes for CASSHRDVEQFF.

The CDR3 reads CASSSRGGRDTQYF. For the CDR3, the DNA is TGTGCCAGCAGCTCGCGCGGGGGGCGGGATACGCAGTATTTT. The chain carries TRBV5-6 and TRBJ2-3, with 8 bases matching TRBD2. The germline V gene has CDR1 SGHDT and CDR2 YYEEEE. The CDR3 is 14 residues long. Germline trimming cut 3 bases from V and 6 bases from J; bases unmatched to any gene: 6.

This sequence joins TRBV6-5 and TRBJ1-6, with D hard to call. The CDR3 is 13 residues long. V lost 1 base and J 9 bases, leaving 7 bases between the germline ends. Germline V gene lookup returns CDR1 MNHEY and CDR2 SVGAGI. DNA for the CDR3: TGTGCCAGCAGTTACTACGGTGGTTCACCCCTCCACTTT. Encoded protein: CASSYYGGSPLHF.

In its sample, this clone was seen a few times. The chain is built from TRBV19 and TRBJ2-5; 10 positions match TRBD1. The V segment lost 5 bases and the J segment 3 bases; nucleotides outside the gene matches: 9. CDR3 size: 16 residues. Germline V gene sequence: CDR1 LNHDA, CDR2 SQIVND (reference sequence). The CDR3 is CASSSETGTGEETQYF. CDR3 DNA sequence: TGTGCCAGTAGTTCTGAGACCGGGACAGGGGAAGAGACCCAGTACTTC.

The table lists this clone with a few counts. This sequence joins TRBV19 and TRBJ2-3; D is unclear. Looked up from germline, CDR1 is LNHDA and CDR2 is SQIVND (reference sequence). V shed 3 bases and J shed 1 base, with 11 bases lying between them. CDR3 length equals 15 residues. In DNA, the CDR3 is TGTGCCAGTAGTATTAACAGAGCAGGCACAGATACGCAGTATTTT. Amino acids: CASSINRAGTDTQYF.

V is TRBV9 and J is TRBJ2-1, with TRBD2 identical over 14 bases. CDR1 and CDR2 (germline): SGDLS, YYNGEE. V shed 3 bases, J shed 8 bases, and the junction held 13 bases outside the gene matches. There are 18 residues in the CDR3. CDR3 sequence: CASSAGLAGGPGFDEQFF. The CDR3 DNA reads TGTGCCAGCAGCGCTGGACTAGCGGGGGGCCCAGGATTCGATGAGCAGTTCTTC.

The V and J genes are TRBV3-1 (or the pseudogene TRBV3-2) and TRBJ2-1; D not resolved. The CDR3 covers 12 residues. The V gene lost 4 bases and the J gene lost 10 bases, with 11 bases spanning the gap. The germline V gene encodes CDR1 LGHDT and CDR2 YNNKEL (reference sequence). The CDR3 bases are TGTGCCAGCAGCCTACCCTTGAGCGAGCAGTTCTTC. It yields the protein CASSLPLSEQFF.

The chain is built from TRBV24-1 and TRBJ1-5, with 7 positions matching TRBD1. The CDR3 runs to 14 residues. Per the germline V gene, CDR1 is KGHDR and CDR2 is SFDVKD. V lost 3 bases and J lost 5; bases outside the gene matches: 3. Here the CDR3 DNA reads TGTGCCACCAGTGATCGACAGGGTTATCAGCCCCAGCATTTT. Encoded protein: CATSDRQGYQPQHF.

The chain joins TRBV6-2 or TRBV6-3 to TRBJ1-5; perhaps TRBD1 as D (5 bases). Germline CDR1 and CDR2: MNHEY and SVGEGT. This CDR3 region has 15 residues. With 0 bases removed from V and 9 bases from J, the gap between germline ends came to 15 bases. CDR3 protein: CASSYSGRRGMPQHF. CDR3 sequence (DNA): TGTGCCAGCAGTTACTCTGGACGCCGGGGGATGCCCCAGCATTTT.

V is TRBV7-2 and J is TRBJ1-5, with D perhaps matching TRBD1 (6 bases). V lost 1 base and J 4 bases, leaving 11 bases between the germline ends. Germline CDR1 is SGHTA and CDR2 is FQGNSA. The CDR3 runs 15 residues. CDR3 residues: CASSLVGAGNQPQHF. For the CDR3, the DNA is TGTGCCAGCAGCTTAGTGGGGGCGGGTAATCAGCCCCAGCATTTT.

The table lists this clone with a count of one. The genes are TRBV9 and TRBJ2-2, with 10 bases lining up with TRBD2. The J segment lost 6 bases and the V segment lost 0 bases, leaving 11 bases of the junction unmatched. Germline CDR1 and CDR2: SGDLS and YYNGEE. This CDR3 has 18 amino acids. CDR3 loop: CASSVDRAGGLGAGELFF. In DNA, the CDR3 is TGTGCCAGCAGCGTAGACCGAGCGGGGGGGCTCGGGGCCGGGGAGCTGTTTTTT.